These 24 T cell receptor beta chains came from one sample sequenced in a study of T cells after somatic rescue of genetic block. Clones were read by immunoSEQ multiplex PCR, and TCRdb kept only the in-frame ones, dropping some. In the table there are 70,000 or so clones, 92% of which are singletons. Sequenced input: peripheral blood mononuclear cells (PBMCs). The receptors were gathered from a man aged 40-49 years.

This clone was observed a single time. CDR3 sequence reads: CASSKTGMNTEAFF. CDR3 coding DNA: TGTGCCAGTAGTAAGACAGGGATGAACACTGAAGCTTTCTTT. The rearrangement joins TRBV19 to TRBJ1-1; 7 bases line up with TRBD1. The length of the CDR3 is 14 residues. Trimming cost V 4 bases and J 0 bases; bases outside gene matches: 2. Per the germline V gene, CDR1 is LNHDA and CDR2 is SQIVND (reference sequence).

The chain recombines TRBV25-1 with TRBJ2-5; possible D gene TRBD1, 6 bases. CDR1 MGHDK and CDR2 SYGVNS come from the germline V gene. This CDR3 has 15 amino acids. Trimming cost V 7 bases and J 1 base, with 16 bases left between them. The CDR3 sequence: CASTPGVLAQETQYF. DNA of the CDR3: TGTGCCAGCACCCCAGGGGTTCTAGCCCAAGAGACCCAGTACTTC.

The chain carries TRBV18 and TRBJ2-2; 12 positions agree with TRBD2. The CDR3 sequence is 17 residues long. Per germline, CDR1 KGHSH and CDR2 LQKENI. The V segment lost 0 bases and the J segment 5 bases; nucleotides outside the gene matches: 4. The CDR3 here is CASSPPRLAGGTGELFF. The CDR3, as DNA: TGTGCCAGCTCACCACCGCGGCTAGCGGGGGGGACCGGGGAGCTGTTTTTT. Looking up the rest from reference TRBV18 and TRBJ2-2 gives the full variable domain: NAGVMQNPRHLVRRRGQEARLRCSPMKGHSHVYWYRQLPEEGLKFMVYLQKENIIDESGMPKERFSAEFPKEGPSILRIQQVVRGDSAAYFCASSPPRLAGGTGELFFGEGSRLTVL.

The table lists this clone with a count of one. The chain links TRBV4-2 to TRBJ2-1; 10 bases line up with TRBD2. V shed 4 bases, J shed 0 bases, and the junction held 6 bases outside the gene matches. Germline V lookup: CDR1 LGHNA, CDR2 YNFKEQ. The CDR3 is made up of 17 amino acids. The CDR3 DNA sequence: TGTGCCAGCAGCCGATTAGCGGGAGGTAGCTCCTACAATGAGCAGTTCTTC. Translating it yields CASSRLAGGSSYNEQFF.

V usage is TRBV6-4 and J usage is TRBJ2-1, with 11 nucleotides matching TRBD2. V was pared by 2 bases and J by 7 bases, with 4 bases of the junction left unmatched. The CDR3 covers 15 residues. The germline CDR1 and CDR2 sequences are MRHNA and SNTAGT. The CDR3 spells CASSDGTSGENEQFF. The CDR3 region has the DNA TGTGCCAGCAGTGACGGGACTAGCGGAGAGAATGAGCAGTTCTTC.

This chain connects TRBV13 to TRBJ2-1; the D gene is possibly TRBD1 (5 bases). The V and J ends lost 7 bases and 4 bases respectively, with 17 bases between them. The CDR3 covers 15 residues. Per germline, CDR1 PRHDT and CDR2 FYEKMQ (reference sequence). The CDR3, as DNA: TGTGCCAGCATCGATGGCAGGGAAACTTACAATGAGCAGTTCTTC. Its protein product is CASIDGRETYNEQFF.

This chain uses TRBV7-7 with TRBJ2-5; the match to TRBD1 covers 7 bases. This CDR3 is 14 amino acids long. V gave up 1 base and J gave up 3 bases; unmatched junction bases: 2. CDR1 is SSHAT, CDR2 FNYEAQ, per germline (reference sequence). The CDR3 DNA sequence: TGTGCCAGCAGCTTAGGAGGGACAGAAGAGACCCAGTACTTC. Translating gives CASSLGGTEETQYF.

This chain links TRBV28 with TRBJ2-7; D might be TRBD2 (7 bases). The CDR3 consists of 14 residues. Per the germline V gene, CDR1 is MDHEN and CDR2 is SYDVKM. Trimming stripped 6 bases from V and 0 bases from J, with 12 bases between. The CDR3 is CASRGGGSSYEQYF. CDR3 in DNA: TGTGCCAGCAGGGGGGGCGGGAGCTCCTACGAGCAGTACTTC.

The V gene is TRBV5-4, the J gene TRBJ1-2; D remains ambiguous. The CDR3 is 15 amino acids. V was cut by 4 bases and J by 4 bases, with 17 bases left in between. From germline, CDR1 is SGHNT and CDR2 YYREEE (reference sequence). In DNA, the CDR3 is TGTGCCAGCAGCCCGCCGGGTAGCCCCGTCTATGGCTACACCTTC. Its translation: CASSPPGSPVYGYTF.

This rearrangement joins TRBV2 to TRBJ1-5, with D possibly TRBD1 on 5 matching bases. Germline V CDR1 and CDR2: SNHLY, FYNNEI. The CDR3 runs 15 residues. V lost 2 bases and J 3 bases, leaving 11 bases between the germline ends. The CDR3 DNA sequence: TGTGCCAGCAGTGAATCGGGACCGAACAATCAGCCCCAGCATTTT. It yields the protein CASSESGPNNQPQHF.

The table lists this clone with a few counts. The rearrangement uses TRBV7-9 and TRBJ2-7; 14 bases line up with TRBD2. Trimming cost V 5 bases and J 2 bases; bases outside gene matches: 14. The CDR3 has 19 residues. Germline V gene data show CDR1 as SEHNR and CDR2 as FQNEAQ (reference sequence). The CDR3 DNA is TGTGCCAGCAGCGATACCCAGGGACTAGCGGGAGATTTCACCTACGAGCAGTACTTC. Residues: CASSDTQGLAGDFTYEQYF.

The genes are TRBV27 and TRBJ1-1, with TRBD1 matching over 8 bases. The CDR3 contains 13 residues. Germline V lookup: CDR1 MNHEY, CDR2 SMNVEV (reference sequence). V lost 7 bases to trimming and J lost 3 bases; unmatched junction nucleotides: 4. The CDR3 loop is CASKNRGDTEAFF. For the CDR3, the DNA is TGTGCCAGCAAAAACAGGGGGGACACTGAAGCTTTCTTT.

In this sample, this clone turned up once. The V gene is TRBV7-9, the J gene TRBJ2-2, with TRBD2 as a possible D gene (6 bases). V gave up 6 bases and J gave up 0 bases, with 14 bases separating them. The CDR3 covers 16 residues. Germline V gene data show CDR1 as SEHNR and CDR2 as FQNEAQ (reference sequence). CDR3: CASSTTRGSNTGELFF. The CDR3 bases are TGTGCCAGCAGTACTACGCGGGGATCGAACACCGGGGAGCTGTTTTTT.

CDR3 sequence reads: CATGDIPYNYGYTF. Here the CDR3 DNA reads TGTGCCACCGGGGACATCCCCTATAACTATGGCTACACCTTC. The V call is TRBV15, the J call TRBJ1-2, with D perhaps matching TRBD1 (6 bases). CDR3 length: 14 residues. With 8 bases removed from V and 1 base from J, the gap between germline ends came to 14 bases. Germline V gene sequence: CDR1 LNHNV, CDR2 YYDKDF (reference sequence).

The rearrangement joins TRBV7-2 to TRBJ1-2, with 12 bases lining up with TRBD1. CDR1 and CDR2 (germline): SGHTA, FQGNSA. The CDR3 is 16 residues long. V lost 0 bases and J lost 3; bases outside the gene matches: 2. CDR3 DNA: TGTGCCAGCAGCTTAGCCGGGACAGGGGGCTACTATGGCTACACCTTC. It yields the protein CASSLAGTGGYYGYTF.

This chain connects TRBV4-3 to TRBJ2-7; D call uncertain. The CDR3 extends over 17 amino acids. Trimming pared 0 bases from V and 0 bases from J, leaving 15 bases between. CDR1 and CDR2 (germline): LGHNA, YSLEER. The CDR3 sequence is CASSQDREAIASYEQYF. The CDR3 nucleotides are TGCGCCAGCAGCCAAGATCGCGAGGCGATAGCCTCCTACGAGCAGTACTTC.

This chain uses TRBV10-3 with TRBJ2-5; TRBD2 agrees at 14 bases. The ends lost 6 bases at V and 1 base at J; junction bases unmatched: 4. CDR1 is ENHRY and CDR2 is SYGVKD in the germline V gene. This CDR3 comprises 16 residues. The CDR3 here is CAIRAGLAGVQETQYF. The CDR3 DNA sequence: TGTGCCATCAGGGCGGGACTAGCGGGGGTCCAAGAGACCCAGTACTTC.

This clone has a single count. The J gene is TRBJ1-6, the V gene TRBV4-1; unclear D gene. Germline loops: CDR1 MGHRA, CDR2 YSYEKL. This CDR3 comprises 14 residues. Trimming cost V 0 bases and J 9 bases, with 9 bases left between them. CDR3 loop: CASSQDTWGSPLHF. The CDR3, as DNA: TGCGCCAGCAGCCAAGATACCTGGGGTTCACCCCTCCACTTT.

The V gene is TRBV11-3, the J gene TRBJ1-2, with D possibly TRBD1 on 5 matching bases. From germline, CDR1 is SGHNT and CDR2 YENEEA. CDR3 size: 12 residues. Trimming removed 6 bases at V and 4 bases at J, with 9 bases between. The DNA of the CDR3 is TGTGCCAGCAGGGGGGGTATCTATGGCTACACCTTC. Protein product: CASRGGIYGYTF.

The rearrangement uses TRBV30 and TRBJ2-7; 8 nucleotides agree with TRBD1. Germline lookup yields CDR1 GTSNPN and CDR2 SVGIG (reference sequence). The J segment lost 1 base and the V segment lost 3 bases, leaving 11 bases of the junction unmatched. CDR3 length equals 16 residues. In DNA, the CDR3 is TGTGCCTGGAGAGGACCTCGGACAGGGCGATCCTACGAGCAGTACTTC. It is translated as CAWRGPRTGRSYEQYF. The full variable domain, in which reference TRBV30 and TRBJ2-7 provide the parts outside the CDR3, is SQTIHQWPATLVQPVGSPLSLECTVEGTSNPNLYWYRQAAGRGLQLLFYSVGIGQISSEVPQNLSASRPQDRQFILSSKKLLLSDSGFYLCAWRGPRTGRSYEQYFGPGTRLTVT.

The chain joins TRBV11-2 to TRBJ2-1; no clear D. The length of the CDR3 is 12 residues. Germline CDR1 reads SGHAT; CDR2 reads FQNNGV. V lost 3 bases and J lost 8, with 8 bases in between. CDR3 region: CASSFLEDEQFF. As DNA, the CDR3 is TGTGCCAGCAGCTTTCTAGAGGATGAGCAGTTCTTC.

The chain combines TRBV2 with TRBJ1-5; unclear D gene. The germline CDR1 and CDR2 sequences are SNHLY and FYNNEI. This CDR3 has 18 residues. V was shortened by 2 bases and J by 0 bases, with 17 bases between the two germline ends. CDR3 loop: CASSESLGPTDSNQPQHF. CDR3 DNA sequence: TGTGCCAGCAGTGAAAGTTTGGGCCCTACCGATAGCAATCAGCCCCAGCATTTT.

V usage is TRBV6-1 and J usage is TRBJ2-7; D might be TRBD2 (6 bases). V was cut by 0 bases and J by 2 bases, with 14 bases left in between. Germline values: CDR1 MNHNS, CDR2 SASEGT. The CDR3 has 16 amino acids. CDR3 sequence (DNA): TGTGCCAGCAGTGAAGCGCGGGACTGGACTGCCTACGAGCAGTACTTC. Translation gives CASSEARDWTAYEQYF.

The chain has TRBV28 and TRBJ1-5; no clear D gene. The CDR3 spans 12 residues. Germline lookup yields CDR1 MDHEN and CDR2 SYDVKM. Deletions cut 6 bases from V and 5 bases from J, with 8 bases between. The CDR3 nucleotides read TGTGCCAGCAGCTCCTTTCATCAGCCCCAGCATTTT. Protein sequence: CASSSFHQPQHF. Looking up the rest from reference TRBV28 and TRBJ1-5 gives the full variable domain: DVKVTQSSRYLVKRTGEKVFLECVQDMDHENMFWYRQDPGLGLRLIYFSYDVKMKEKGDIPEGYSVSREKKERFSLILESASTNQTSMYLCASSSFHQPQHFGDGTRLSIL.